These 15 T cell receptor beta chains share one sample of origin, sequenced in a study of cytomegalovirus exposure and HLA in healthy donors. Primers included in the PCR were 60 Vbeta and 13 Jbeta primers. Using immunoSEQ multiplex PCR, the repertoire was profiled, and TCRdb retains in-frame clones only, with some absent. The data contain under 100,000 clones, about 73% of them singletons. The sequenced sample was PBMCs. The receptors derive from a woman aged 45-65 years in good health and CMV-seropositive.

This clone was recorded only once. A junction end diverges from the germline sequence, so it may reflect a read error. In the same sample, other DNA sequences code for this CDR3. The V and J genes are TRBV10-3 and TRBJ1-3; 8 bases map to TRBD1. The length of the CDR3 is 17 residues. Germline-derived CDR1 and CDR2 are ENHRY and SYGVKD. The CDR3 loop reads CAISEAGQGSSGNTIYF. CDR3 bases: TGTGCCATCAGTGAGGCCGGACAGGGCAGCTCTGGAAACACCATATACTTT.

The chain links TRBV10-3 to TRBJ2-2; 7 nucleotides align to TRBD1. V trimming: 3 bases; J trimming: 7 bases; junction bases outside the gene matches: 5. The CDR3 runs to 14 residues. Germline V CDR1 and CDR2: ENHRY, SYGVKD. For the CDR3, the DNA is TGTGCCATCAGTGACAGGGGGACGATCGGGGAGCTGTTTTTT. Encoded protein: CAISDRGTIGELFF.

CDR3 sequence: CASSLTGPTNEKLFF. The CDR3 nucleotides are TGTGCCAGCAGTCTGACAGGCCCCACTAATGAAAAACTGTTTTTT. The chain employs TRBV28 and TRBJ1-4, with D perhaps matching TRBD1 (6 bases). There are 15 residues in the CDR3. Trimming left V 5 bases short and J 2 bases short, with 12 bases between. Germline V CDR1 and CDR2: MDHEN, SYDVKM.

This clone was observed once. The chain joins TRBV5-6 to TRBJ2-6; weak D call: TRBD1 (6 bases). From germline, CDR1 is SGHDT and CDR2 YYEEEE. Trimming shortened V by 3 bases and J by 2 bases, and 12 bases separated the two germline ends. The CDR3 totals 16 residues. CDR3 bases: TGTGCCAGCAGCTATTTACCAGGGGCTGGGGCCAACGTCCTGACTTTC. Amino acid sequence: CASSYLPGAGANVLTF.

This clone was counted a few times. The chain couples TRBV6-5 to TRBJ1-1; the D is unclear. Germline CDR1 MNHEY, CDR2 SVGAGI. The CDR3 extends over 15 amino acids. Trimming shortened V by 0 bases and J by 3 bases, and 11 bases separated the two germline ends. The CDR3 sequence is CASSYSTGSDTEAFF. CDR3 DNA sequence: TGTGCCAGCAGTTACTCAACCGGGTCTGACACTGAAGCTTTCTTT.

The V gene is TRBV19, the J gene TRBJ1-6, with D unclear. From germline, CDR1 is LNHDA and CDR2 SQIVND (reference sequence). With 10 bases removed from V and 2 bases from J, the gap between germline ends came to 18 bases. The CDR3 length is 16 residues. The DNA for the CDR3 is TGTGCCACCAGTCCCCTCCACGGAGCCTATAATTCACCCCTCCACTTT. Translation gives CATSPLHGAYNSPLHF. Drawing the rest from reference TRBV19 and TRBJ1-6, the complete variable domain is DGGITQSPKYLFRKEGQNVTLSCEQNLNHDAMYWYRQDPGQGLRLIYYSQIVNDFQKGDIAEGYSVSREKKESFPLTVTSAQKNPTAFYLCATSPLHGAYNSPLHFGNGTRLTVT.

The count of this clone is one. The chain links TRBV6-6 to TRBJ1-4; D uncertain. Germline loops: CDR1 MNHNY, CDR2 SVGAGI (reference sequence). Trimming took 2 bases from V and 0 from J, leaving 7 bases between them. The CDR3 runs to 15 residues. The CDR3 nucleotides read TGTGCCAGCAGTTACCCCCTATCAACTAATGAAAAACTGTTTTTT. Its translation: CASSYPLSTNEKLFF.

The chain joins TRBV30 to TRBJ1-2, with D hard to call. The V end lost 3 bases, the J end lost 2 bases, and 19 bases lay between the germline ends. Germline V gives CDR1 GTSNPN, CDR2 SVGIG (reference sequence). This CDR3 region has 16 residues. CDR3 nucleotides: TGTGCCTGGAGCACCCGGGGAGGCCGAGTAAACTATGGCTACACCTTC. It encodes CAWSTRGGRVNYGYTF.

The gene calls are TRBV4-2 and TRBJ2-3; perhaps TRBD2 as D (5 bases). V lost 0 bases, J lost 2 bases, and 12 bases lay in between. The germline CDR1 and CDR2 sequences are LGHNA and YNFKEQ. This CDR3 contains 16 residues. CDR3 bases: TGTGCCAGCAGCCAAGATATGGCGGGTGCCACAGATACGCAGTATTTT. Encoded protein: CASSQDMAGATDTQYF.

This clone has only a few counts. The chain recombines TRBV9 with TRBJ2-2; D is unclear. The V and J ends lost 2 bases and 2 bases respectively, with 10 bases between them. From germline, CDR1 is SGDLS and CDR2 YYNGEE. There are 15 residues in the CDR3. The CDR3 DNA follows: TGTGCCAGCAGCGTCCAGGTTACCAACACCGGGGAGCTGTTTTTT. Translating it yields CASSVQVTNTGELFF.

V usage is TRBV6-1 and J usage is TRBJ1-5, with TRBD1 as a possible D gene (5 bases). The CDR3 sequence is 18 residues long. V was clipped by 1 base and J by 0 bases, with 16 bases between them. CDR1 and CDR2 (germline): MNHNS, SASEGT. CDR3 residues: CASSEGRGYPYSNQPQHF. DNA of the CDR3: TGTGCCAGCAGTGAAGGGAGGGGTTACCCCTATAGCAATCAGCCCCAGCATTTT.

This clone was recorded once. The chain uses TRBV21-1 and TRBJ2-3; whether TRBD2, the table's D call, matches the DNA was not checked. TRBV21-1 is tagged as a pseudogene. This CDR3 has 22 residues. The CDR3 nucleotides are TGTGCCAGCAGCCTCGAGGGAGGGGTCGGACTAGCGGGACGGCACGTTGGAGATACGCAGTATTTT. It yields the protein CASSLEGGVGLAGRHVGDTQYF.

This rearrangement joins TRBV19 to TRBJ2-1; tentative D call: TRBD2 (6 bases). CDR1 is LNHDA and CDR2 is SQIVND in the germline V gene (reference sequence). The CDR3 extends over 18 amino acids. V was pared by 1 base and J by 1 base, with 17 bases between. CDR3 DNA: TGTGCCAGTAGTATAGGGGGGGTACTGACGGGATCCTACAATGAGCAGTTCTTC. This translates into CASSIGGVLTGSYNEQFF.

The rearrangement joins TRBV28 to TRBJ2-3; 9 bases align to TRBD2. Trimming took 1 base from V and 1 from J; bases not matched to a gene: 6. The CDR3 runs to 17 residues. Germline V gene sequence: CDR1 MDHEN, CDR2 SYDVKM. The CDR3 nucleotides are TGTGCCAGCAGTTTATCGGGCGGGAGGGCCGGCACAGATACGCAGTATTTT. This codes for CASSLSGGRAGTDTQYF.

The genes are TRBV10-1 and TRBJ2-3; 12 bases fit TRBD1. Trimming took 9 bases from V and 4 from J; bases not matched to a gene: 5. Germline assignment: CDR1 WNHNN and CDR2 SYGVQD (reference sequence). This CDR3 has 14 amino acids. This CDR3 is CARRDRGQSDTQYF. The CDR3 DNA reads TGCGCCAGAAGGGACAGGGGGCAATCAGATACGCAGTATTTT.